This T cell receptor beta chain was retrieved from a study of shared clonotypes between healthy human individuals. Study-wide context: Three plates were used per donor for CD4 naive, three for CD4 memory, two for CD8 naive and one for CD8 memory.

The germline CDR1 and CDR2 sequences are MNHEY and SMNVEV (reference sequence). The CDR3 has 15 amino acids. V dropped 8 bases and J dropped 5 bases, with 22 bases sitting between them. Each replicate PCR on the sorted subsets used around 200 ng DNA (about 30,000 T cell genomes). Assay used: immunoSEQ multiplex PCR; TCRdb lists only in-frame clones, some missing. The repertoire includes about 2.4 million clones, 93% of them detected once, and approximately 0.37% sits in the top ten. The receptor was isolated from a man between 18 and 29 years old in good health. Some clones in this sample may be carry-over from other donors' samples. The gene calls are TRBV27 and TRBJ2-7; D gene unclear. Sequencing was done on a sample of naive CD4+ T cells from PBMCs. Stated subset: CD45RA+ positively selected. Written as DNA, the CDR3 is TGTGCCAGCGTTAGACTCGGCCGGCCTTCAGACGAGCAGTACTTC. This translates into CASVRLGRPSDEQYF.